These T cell receptor beta chains were read from a single sample in a study of graft-versus-host responses after intestinal transplantation. No cognate antigen is known for these TCRs. Here immunoSEQ multiplex PCR was the method, and the copy in TCRdb shows in-frame clones only, minus some. The data contain tens of thousands of clones, roughly four fifths of them singletons. Here the sequenced sample was unstimulated CD8+ T cells sorted from spleen or lymph node cells, taken before intestinal transplant. The receptors were gathered from a human donor who received an intestinal transplant. CDR3s include the opening cysteine and the closing phenylalanine or tryptophan. The D gene is left open where the match is weak. A row's size may be missing; if present it is once, few, many or a size class.

d_gene: NA; len: 13; v_gene: TRBV9; j_gene: TRBJ2-3; abundance: NA; CDR3nt: TGTGCCAGCAGCGTAGGGGGCACAGATACGCAGTATTTT; CDR3aa: CASSVGGTDTQYF
d_gene: NA; len: 17; v_gene: TRBV4-2; j_gene: TRBJ2-1; abundance: NA; CDR3nt: TGTGCCAGCAGCCAAGATGGATTAGGAGGGTCCTACAATGAGCAGTTCTTC; CDR3aa: CASSQDGLGGSYNEQFF
d_gene: NA; len: 15; v_gene: TRBV5-1; j_gene: TRBJ2-2; abundance: NA; CDR3nt: TGCGCCAGCAGCTTTCACTTCAGGGGACCCGGGGAGCTGTTTTTT; CDR3aa: CASSFHFRGPGELFF
d_gene: TRBD1; len: 15; v_gene: TRBV30; j_gene: TRBJ2-7; abundance: NA; CDR3nt: TGTGCCTGGTCAAAGAGGGACAGGGGGCTCTACGAGCAGTACTTC; CDR3aa: CAWSKRDRGLYEQYF
d_gene: NA; len: 16; v_gene: TRBV11-1; j_gene: TRBJ2-7; abundance: NA; CDR3nt: TGTGCCAGCAGTTATCAACGGGGATACCCTTACTACGAGCAGTACTTC; CDR3aa: CASSYQRGYPYYEQYF
d_gene: NA; len: 12; v_gene: TRBV4-1; j_gene: TRBJ2-2; abundance: NA; CDR3nt: TGCGCCAGCAGCCAAGCGGACGGGGAGCTGTTTTTT; CDR3aa: CASSQADGELFF
d_gene: TRBD1; len: 15; v_gene: TRBV7-9; j_gene: TRBJ2-5; abundance: NA; CDR3nt: TGTGCCAGCAGCCTAGGCACAGGGGGATGGGAGACCCAGTACTTC; CDR3aa: CASSLGTGGWETQYF
d_gene: NA; len: 14; v_gene: TRBV9; j_gene: TRBJ2-1; abundance: NA; CDR3nt: TGTGCCAGCAGCATAAGCGGTCGCGACAATGAGCAGTTCTTC; CDR3aa: CASSISGRDNEQFF
d_gene: TRBD2; len: 17; v_gene: TRBV2; j_gene: TRBJ2-1; abundance: NA; CDR3nt: TGTGCCAGCGGTCCTAGCGGGGGGGGAAGCTCCTACAATGAGCAGTTCTTC; CDR3aa: CASGPSGGGSSYNEQFF
d_gene: NA; len: 14; v_gene: TRBV28; j_gene: TRBJ2-7; abundance: few; CDR3nt: TGTGCCAGCAGTCCCGAGGACGGCTCCTACGAGCAGTACTTC; CDR3aa: CASSPEDGSYEQYF
d_gene: NA; len: 13; v_gene: TRBV9; j_gene: TRBJ2-5; abundance: NA; CDR3nt: TGTGCCAGCAGCTCAGGGTATTTCGAGACCCAGTACTTC; CDR3aa: CASSSGYFETQYF
d_gene: NA; len: 13; v_gene: TRBV30; j_gene: TRBJ2-1; abundance: NA; CDR3nt: TGTGCCTGGAGTGTTGGGGGGTACAATGAGCAGTTCTTC; CDR3aa: CAWSVGGYNEQFF
d_gene: NA; len: 15; v_gene: TRBV6-1; j_gene: TRBJ2-1; abundance: few; CDR3nt: TGTGCCAGCACCCTTAGGCGAAACGGGGACAATGAGCAGTTCTTC; CDR3aa: CASTLRRNGDNEQFF
d_gene: NA; len: 12; v_gene: TRBV27; j_gene: TRBJ1-2; abundance: few; CDR3nt: TGTGCCAGCAGTTTATCAGGGAATGGCTACACCTTC; CDR3aa: CASSLSGNGYTF
d_gene: NA; len: 15; v_gene: TRBV10-3; j_gene: TRBJ2-3; abundance: NA; CDR3nt: TGTGCCATCAGTGAGTCGCTGGGAAACACAGATACGCAGTATTTT; CDR3aa: CAISESLGNTDTQYF
d_gene: NA; len: 15; v_gene: TRBV2; j_gene: TRBJ2-3; abundance: NA; CDR3nt: TGTGCCAGCAGTTTCATTCTGGCGGGCACAGATACGCAGTATTTT; CDR3aa: CASSFILAGTDTQYF
d_gene: NA; len: 13; v_gene: TRBV9; j_gene: TRBJ2-1; abundance: NA; CDR3nt: TGTGCCAGCAGCCCCCCAACTGGCGATGAGCAGTTCTTC; CDR3aa: CASSPPTGDEQFF
d_gene: NA; len: 15; v_gene: TRBV7-9; j_gene: TRBJ2-6; abundance: once; CDR3nt: TGTGCCAGCAGCTTTCTCAGGGCTGGGGCCAACGTCCTGACTTTC; CDR3aa: CASSFLRAGANVLTF
d_gene: NA; len: 14; v_gene: TRBV1; j_gene: TRBJ1-2; abundance: NA; CDR3nt: TGCACCAGCAGCCAGCCCGGGACAGGGTACGGCTACACCTTC; CDR3aa: CTSSQPGTGYGYTF
d_gene: NA; len: 14; v_gene: TRBV6-5; j_gene: TRBJ1-4; abundance: NA; CDR3nt: TGTGCCAGCAGTTACTCGATTTCTGGGGGGCGACTGTTTTTT; CDR3aa: CASSYSISGGRLFF
d_gene: NA; len: 15; v_gene: TRBV5-6; j_gene: TRBJ1-5; abundance: NA; CDR3nt: TGTGCCAGCAGCATCTCCGGGACCTCCAATCAGCCCCAGCATTTT; CDR3aa: CASSISGTSNQPQHF
d_gene: TRBD1; len: 16; v_gene: TRBV13; j_gene: TRBJ2-3; abundance: NA; CDR3nt: TGTGCCAGCAGCCCATTACAGGGGGCGCGGGAAGATACGCAGTATTTT; CDR3aa: CASSPLQGAREDTQYF
d_gene: TRBD1; len: 13; v_gene: TRBV6-5; j_gene: TRBJ1-1; abundance: NA; CDR3nt: TGTGCCAGCAGTTACTCGGCAGGGGGCGATGCTTTCTTT; CDR3aa: CASSYSAGGDAFF